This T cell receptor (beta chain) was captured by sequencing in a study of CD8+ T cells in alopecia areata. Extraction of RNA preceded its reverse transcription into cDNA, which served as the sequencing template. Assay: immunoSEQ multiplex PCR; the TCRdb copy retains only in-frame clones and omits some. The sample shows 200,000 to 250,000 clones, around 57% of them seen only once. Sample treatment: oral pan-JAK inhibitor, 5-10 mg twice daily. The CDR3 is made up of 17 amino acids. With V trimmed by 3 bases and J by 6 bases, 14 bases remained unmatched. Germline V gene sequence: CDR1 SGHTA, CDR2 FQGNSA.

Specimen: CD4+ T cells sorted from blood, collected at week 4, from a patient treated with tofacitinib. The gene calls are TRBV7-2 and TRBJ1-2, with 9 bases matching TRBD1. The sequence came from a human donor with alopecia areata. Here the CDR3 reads CASSLRRQGGSGDGYTF. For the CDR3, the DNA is TGTGCCAGCAGCTTGCGCCGACAGGGGGGAAGTGGCGATGGCTACACCTTC. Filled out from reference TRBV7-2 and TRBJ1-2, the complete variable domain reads GAGVSQSPSNKVTEKGKDVELRCDPISGHTALYWYRQSLGQGLEFLIYFQGNSAPDKSGLPSDRFSAERTGGSVSTLTIQRTQQEDSAVYLCASSLRRQGGSGDGYTFGSGTRLTVV.